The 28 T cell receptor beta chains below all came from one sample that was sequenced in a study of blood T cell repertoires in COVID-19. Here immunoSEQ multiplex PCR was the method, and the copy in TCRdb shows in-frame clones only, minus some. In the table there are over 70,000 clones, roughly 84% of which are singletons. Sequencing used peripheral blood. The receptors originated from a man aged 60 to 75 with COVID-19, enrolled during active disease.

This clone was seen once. The DNA for the CDR3 is TGTGCCAGCACCCCTGGGGGACTAGCGGCTCGCGAGCAGTACTTC. This sequence encodes CASTPGGLAAREQYF. The chain is built from TRBV5-6 and TRBJ2-7; 11 bases are a match to TRBD2. This CDR3 is built from 15 residues. In germline, CDR1 is SGHDT, CDR2 YYEEEE. Unmatched junction bases numbered 11, after V lost 6 bases and J lost 6 bases.

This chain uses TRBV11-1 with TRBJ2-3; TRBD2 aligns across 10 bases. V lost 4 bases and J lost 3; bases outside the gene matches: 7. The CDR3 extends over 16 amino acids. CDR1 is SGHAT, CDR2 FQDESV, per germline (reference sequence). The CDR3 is CASSSLAGGGTDTQYF. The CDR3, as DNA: TGTGCCAGCAGCTCCTTAGCGGGAGGAGGGACAGATACGCAGTATTTT.

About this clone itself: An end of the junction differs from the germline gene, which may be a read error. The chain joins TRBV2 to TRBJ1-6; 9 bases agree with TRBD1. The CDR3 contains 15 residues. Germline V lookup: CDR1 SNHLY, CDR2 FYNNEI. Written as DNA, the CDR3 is TGTGCCAGCAGAGAAGGCGGGACAGGGTATTCACCCCTCCACTTT. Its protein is CASREGGTGYSPLHF.

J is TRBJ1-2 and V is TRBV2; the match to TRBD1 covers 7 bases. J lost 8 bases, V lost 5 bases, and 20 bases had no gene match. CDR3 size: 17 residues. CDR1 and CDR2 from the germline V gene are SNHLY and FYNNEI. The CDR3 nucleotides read TGTGCCAGCAGTCGCCGGTGGGCAGGGGGATTGTTTTGGGGCTACACCTTC. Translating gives CASSRRWAGGLFWGYTF. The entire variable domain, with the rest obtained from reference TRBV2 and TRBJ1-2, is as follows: EPEVTQTPSHQVTQMGQEVILRCVPISNHLYFYWYRQILGQKVEFLVSFYNNEISEKSEIFDDQFSVERPDGSNFTLKIRSTKLEDSAMYFCASSRRWAGGLFWGYTFGSGTRLTVV.

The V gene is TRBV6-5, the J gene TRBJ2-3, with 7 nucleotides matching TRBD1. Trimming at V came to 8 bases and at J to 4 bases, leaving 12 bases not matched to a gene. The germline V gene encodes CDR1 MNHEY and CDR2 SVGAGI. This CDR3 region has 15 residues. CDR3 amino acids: CASGWSGGSADTQYF. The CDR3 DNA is TGTGCCAGCGGTTGGTCAGGGGGTAGCGCAGATACGCAGTATTTT.

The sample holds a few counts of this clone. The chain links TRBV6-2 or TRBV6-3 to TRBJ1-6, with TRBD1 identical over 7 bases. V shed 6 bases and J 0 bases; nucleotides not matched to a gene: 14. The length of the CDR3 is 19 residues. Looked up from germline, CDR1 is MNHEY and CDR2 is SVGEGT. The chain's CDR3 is CASSLTGVDSDSYNSPLHF. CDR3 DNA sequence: TGTGCCAGCAGCCTCACAGGGGTCGACTCGGACTCCTATAATTCACCCCTCCACTTT.

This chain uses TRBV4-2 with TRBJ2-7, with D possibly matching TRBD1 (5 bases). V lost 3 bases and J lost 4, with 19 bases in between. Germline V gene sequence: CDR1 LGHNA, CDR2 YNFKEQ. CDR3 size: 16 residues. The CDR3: CASSQYEAGIIYEQYF. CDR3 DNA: TGTGCCAGCAGCCAGTATGAGGCAGGGATAATATACGAGCAGTACTTC.

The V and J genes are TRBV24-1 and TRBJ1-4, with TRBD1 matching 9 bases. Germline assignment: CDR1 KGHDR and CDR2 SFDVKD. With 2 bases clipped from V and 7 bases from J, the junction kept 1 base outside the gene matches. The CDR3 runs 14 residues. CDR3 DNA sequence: TGTGCCACCAGTGATTCGACAGGGGGTGAAAAACTGTTTTTT. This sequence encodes CATSDSTGGEKLFF.

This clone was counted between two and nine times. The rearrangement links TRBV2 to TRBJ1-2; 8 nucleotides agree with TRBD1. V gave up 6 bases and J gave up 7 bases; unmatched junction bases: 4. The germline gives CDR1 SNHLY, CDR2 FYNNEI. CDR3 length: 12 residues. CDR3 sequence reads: CASSQGAFGYTF. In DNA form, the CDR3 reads TGTGCCAGCAGCCAGGGGGCATTTGGCTACACCTTC.

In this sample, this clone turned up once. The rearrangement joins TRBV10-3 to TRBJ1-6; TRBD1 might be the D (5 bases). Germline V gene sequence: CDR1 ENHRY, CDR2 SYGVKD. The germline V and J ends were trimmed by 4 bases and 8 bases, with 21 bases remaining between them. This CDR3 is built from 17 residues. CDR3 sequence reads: CAISGYGGPNLDSPLHF. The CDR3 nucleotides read TGTGCCATCAGTGGTTACGGGGGACCTAATTTGGATTCACCCCTCCACTTT.

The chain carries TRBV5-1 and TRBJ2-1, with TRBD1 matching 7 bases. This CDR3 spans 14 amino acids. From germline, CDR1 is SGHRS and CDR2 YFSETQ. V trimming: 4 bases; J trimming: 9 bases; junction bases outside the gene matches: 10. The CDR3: CASSLQGNEGEQFF. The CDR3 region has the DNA TGCGCCAGCAGCCTACAGGGGAACGAGGGTGAGCAGTTCTTC.

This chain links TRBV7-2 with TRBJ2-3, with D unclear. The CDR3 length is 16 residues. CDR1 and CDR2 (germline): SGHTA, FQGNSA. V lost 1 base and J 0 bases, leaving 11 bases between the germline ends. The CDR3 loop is CASSLVGSTSTDTQYF. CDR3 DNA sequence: TGTGCCAGCAGCTTAGTGGGCAGCACTAGCACAGATACGCAGTATTTT.

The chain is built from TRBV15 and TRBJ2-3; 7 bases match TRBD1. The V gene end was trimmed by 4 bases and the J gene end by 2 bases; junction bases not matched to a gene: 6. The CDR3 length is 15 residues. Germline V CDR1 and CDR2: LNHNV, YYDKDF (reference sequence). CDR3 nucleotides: TGTGCCACCAGCACCAGGACAGGCGCCACAGATACGCAGTATTTT. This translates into CATSTRTGATDTQYF. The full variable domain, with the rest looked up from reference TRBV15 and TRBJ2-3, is DAMVIQNPRYQVTQFGKPVTLSCSQTLNHNVMYWYQQKSSQAPKLLFHYYDKDFNNEADTPDNFQSRRPNTSFCFLDIRSPGLGDTAMYLCATSTRTGATDTQYFGPGTRLTVL.

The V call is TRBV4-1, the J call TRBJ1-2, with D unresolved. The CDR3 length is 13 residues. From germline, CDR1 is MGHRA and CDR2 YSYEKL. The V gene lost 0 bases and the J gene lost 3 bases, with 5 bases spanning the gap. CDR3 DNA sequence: TGCGCCAGCAGCCAAGATCGGGACTATGGCTACACCTTC. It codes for CASSQDRDYGYTF.

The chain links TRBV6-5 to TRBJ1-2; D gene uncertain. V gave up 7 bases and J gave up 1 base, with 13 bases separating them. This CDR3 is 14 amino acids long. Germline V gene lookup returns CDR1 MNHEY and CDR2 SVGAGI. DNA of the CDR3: TGTGCCAGCACGGACGGACTAAATAACTATGGCTACACCTTC. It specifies CASTDGLNNYGYTF.

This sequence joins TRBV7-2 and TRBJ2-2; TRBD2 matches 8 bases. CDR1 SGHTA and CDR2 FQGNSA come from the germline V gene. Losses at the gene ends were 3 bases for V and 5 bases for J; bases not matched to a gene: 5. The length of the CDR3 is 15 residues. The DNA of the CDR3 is TGTGCCAGCAGCTTTTACGGGGGGGCGACCGGGGAGCTGTTTTTT. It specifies CASSFYGGATGELFF.

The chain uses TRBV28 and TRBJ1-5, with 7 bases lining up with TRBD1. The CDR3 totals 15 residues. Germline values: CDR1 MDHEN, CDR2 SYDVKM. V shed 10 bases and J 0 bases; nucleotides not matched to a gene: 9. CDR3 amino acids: CATYRGLNSNQPQHF. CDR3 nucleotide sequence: TGTGCCACCTACAGGGGATTGAATAGCAATCAGCCCCAGCATTTT. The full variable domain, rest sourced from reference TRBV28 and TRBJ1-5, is DVKVTQSSRYLVKRTGEKVFLECVQDMDHENMFWYRQDPGLGLRLIYFSYDVKMKEKGDIPEGYSVSREKKERFSLILESASTNQTSMYLCATYRGLNSNQPQHFGDGTRLSIL.

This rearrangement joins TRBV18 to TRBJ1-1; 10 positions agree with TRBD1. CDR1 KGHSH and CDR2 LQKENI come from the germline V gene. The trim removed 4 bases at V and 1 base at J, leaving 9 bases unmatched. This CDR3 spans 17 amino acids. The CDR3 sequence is CASSLGQGVIPNTEAFF. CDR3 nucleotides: TGTGCCAGCTCACTCGGACAGGGGGTGATTCCGAACACTGAAGCTTTCTTT.

Written as DNA, the CDR3 is TGCGCCAGCAGCCCCCCGGGGGGGGCTCCCTACGAGCAGTACTTC. It specifies CASSPPGGAPYEQYF. The chain has TRBV5-1 and TRBJ2-7, with 8 bases lining up with TRBD2. This CDR3 comprises 15 residues. Germline lookup yields CDR1 SGHRS and CDR2 YFSETQ. J gave up 2 bases and V 4 bases, and 8 bases lay outside the gene matches.

CDR3 sequence reads: CASSPGTGLRGSYNEQFF. The CDR3 nucleotides are TGTGCCAGCAGCCCCGGGACAGGGTTACGGGGCTCCTACAATGAGCAGTTCTTC. The chain employs TRBV3-1 (or the pseudogene TRBV3-2) and TRBJ2-1, with TRBD1 matching 9 bases. The CDR3 runs 18 residues. The V segment lost 4 bases and the J segment 0 bases; nucleotides outside the gene matches: 10. Per germline, CDR1 LGHDT and CDR2 YNNKEL (reference sequence).

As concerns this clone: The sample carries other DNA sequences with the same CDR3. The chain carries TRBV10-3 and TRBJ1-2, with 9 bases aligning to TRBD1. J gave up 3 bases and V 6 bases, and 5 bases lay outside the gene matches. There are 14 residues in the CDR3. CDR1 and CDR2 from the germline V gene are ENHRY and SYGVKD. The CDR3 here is CAISRDRVDYGYTF. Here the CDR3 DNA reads TGTGCCATCAGCAGGGACAGGGTAGACTATGGCTACACCTTC.

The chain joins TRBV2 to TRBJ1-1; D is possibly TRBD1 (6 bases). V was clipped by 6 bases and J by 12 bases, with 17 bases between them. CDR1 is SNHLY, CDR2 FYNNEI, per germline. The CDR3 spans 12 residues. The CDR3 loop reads CASRTDSFSTFF. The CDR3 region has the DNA TGTGCCAGCAGGACGGACAGTTTCTCAACTTTCTTT.

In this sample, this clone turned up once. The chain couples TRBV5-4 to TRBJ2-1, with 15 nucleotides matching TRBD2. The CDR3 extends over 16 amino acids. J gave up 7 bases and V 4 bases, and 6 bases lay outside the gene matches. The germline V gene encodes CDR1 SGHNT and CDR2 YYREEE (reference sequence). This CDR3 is CASSAGLAGGYNEQFF. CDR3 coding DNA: TGTGCCAGCAGCGCGGGACTAGCGGGAGGATATAATGAGCAGTTCTTC.

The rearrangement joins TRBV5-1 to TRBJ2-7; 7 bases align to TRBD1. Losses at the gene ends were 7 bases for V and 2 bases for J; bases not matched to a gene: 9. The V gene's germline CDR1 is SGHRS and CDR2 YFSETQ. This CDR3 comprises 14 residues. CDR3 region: CASQQGWKTYEQYF. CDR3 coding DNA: TGCGCCAGCCAACAGGGGTGGAAGACCTACGAGCAGTACTTC.

As DNA, the CDR3 is TGTGCCAGCAGCGCTGTCAACTACCAAGAGACCCAGTACTTC. It codes for CASSAVNYQETQYF. The chain employs TRBV6-5 and TRBJ2-5; D is uncertain. Germline V gene lookup returns CDR1 MNHEY and CDR2 SVGAGI. V was cut by 6 bases and J by 0 bases, with 11 bases left in between. This CDR3 spans 14 amino acids.

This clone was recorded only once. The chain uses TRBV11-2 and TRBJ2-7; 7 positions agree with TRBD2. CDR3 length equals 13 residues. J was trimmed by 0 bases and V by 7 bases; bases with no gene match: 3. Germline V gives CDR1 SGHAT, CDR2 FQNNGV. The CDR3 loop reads CASNLADSYEQYF. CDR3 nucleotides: TGTGCCAGCAACCTAGCGGACTCCTACGAGCAGTACTTC.

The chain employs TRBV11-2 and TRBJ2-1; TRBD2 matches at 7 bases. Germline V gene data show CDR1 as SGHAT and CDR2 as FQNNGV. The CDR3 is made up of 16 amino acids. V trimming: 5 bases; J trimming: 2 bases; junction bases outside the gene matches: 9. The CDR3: CASSRGVDQAYNEQFF. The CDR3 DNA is TGTGCCAGCAGCCGGGGGGTGGACCAAGCCTACAATGAGCAGTTCTTC. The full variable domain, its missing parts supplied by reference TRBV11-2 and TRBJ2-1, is EAGVAQSPRYKIIEKRQSVAFWCNPISGHATLYWYQQILGQGPKLLIQFQNNGVVDDSQLPKDRFSAERLKGVDSTLKIQPAKLEDSAVYLCASSRGVDQAYNEQFFGPGTRLTVL.

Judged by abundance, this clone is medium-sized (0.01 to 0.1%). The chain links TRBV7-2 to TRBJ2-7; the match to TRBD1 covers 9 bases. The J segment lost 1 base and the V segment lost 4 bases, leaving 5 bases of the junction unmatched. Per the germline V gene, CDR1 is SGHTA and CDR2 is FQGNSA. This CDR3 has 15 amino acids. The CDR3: CASSSPDRGSYEQYF. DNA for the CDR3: TGTGCCAGCAGCTCGCCAGACAGGGGGTCCTACGAGCAGTACTTC.